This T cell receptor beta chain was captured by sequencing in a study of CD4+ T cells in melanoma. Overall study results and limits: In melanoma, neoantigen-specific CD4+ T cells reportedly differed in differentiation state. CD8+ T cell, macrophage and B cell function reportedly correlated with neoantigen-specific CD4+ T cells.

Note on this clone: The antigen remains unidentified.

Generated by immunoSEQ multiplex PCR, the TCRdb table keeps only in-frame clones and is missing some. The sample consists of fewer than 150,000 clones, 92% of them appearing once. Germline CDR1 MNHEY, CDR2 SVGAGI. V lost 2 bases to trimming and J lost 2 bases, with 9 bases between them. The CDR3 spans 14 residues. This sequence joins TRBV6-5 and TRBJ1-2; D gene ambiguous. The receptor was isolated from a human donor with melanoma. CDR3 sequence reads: CASSYKAINYGYTF. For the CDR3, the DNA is TGTGCCAGCAGTTACAAGGCCATCAACTATGGCTACACCTTC.